This entry features one TCR beta chain sequence. This CDR3 spans 14 amino acids. V was clipped by 3 bases and J by 0 bases; unmatched bases: 2. Germline CDR1 is DFQATT and CDR2 is SNEGSKA (reference sequence). These data originate in a study of blood T cell repertoires in COVID-19. The table came from immunoSEQ multiplex PCR; TCRdb's copy has only in-frame clones and leaves some out. This table has approximately 210,000 clones, roughly 91% appearing once. The rearrangement joins TRBV20-1 to TRBJ2-1; 7 bases line up with TRBD1. Material for sequencing was peripheral blood. This receptor was taken from a human donor in a cohort sampled during active COVID-19. The CDR3 region is CSASGDSSYNEQFF. The CDR3, as DNA: TGCAGTGCTAGTGGGGACAGCTCCTACAATGAGCAGTTCTTC.